The clone carrying this T cell receptor (beta chain) occurred a few times. What it recognizes is unknown. The data were obtained in a study of memory CD4+ T cells and cytomegalovirus serostatus. On the study more broadly: Donors were healthy Belgian adults, under 10 CMV seropositive and 20 to 25 seronegative. Study results and limitations: About 40% of the roughly 160 known CMV-associated TCRbeta sequences appeared in CD4+ memory.

Single viable CD3+CD4+CD8-CD45RO+ cells were sorted as the memory CD4+ T cells. CMV serostatus came from serum IgG against pp150, pp28, p38, p52. Germline CDR1 and CDR2: SGHRS and YFSETQ. CDR3 length: 16 amino acids. After removal of 4 bases from V and 4 bases from J, the junction contained 7 bases not matched to a gene. Measured with immunoSEQ multiplex PCR; TCRdb has only the in-frame clones, and not every one. The sample shows about 96,000 clones, roughly 80% of them seen only once. The chain joins TRBV5-1 to TRBJ2-5, with TRBD2 matching 13 bases. Sequenced sample: memory CD4+ T cells from blood. The receptor's source is an adult in good health and CMV-seropositive. In DNA form, the CDR3 reads TGCGCCAGCAGCCCCAGGACTAGCGGGAGTACAGAGACCCAGTACTTC. Its translation is CASSPRTSGSTETQYF. Filled out from reference TRBV5-1 and TRBJ2-5, the complete variable domain reads KAGVTQTPRYLIKTRGQQVTLSCSPISGHRSVSWYQQTPGQGLQFLFEYFSETQRNKGNFPGRFSGRQFSNSRSEMNVSTLELGDSALYLCASSPRTSGSTETQYFGPGTRLLVL.